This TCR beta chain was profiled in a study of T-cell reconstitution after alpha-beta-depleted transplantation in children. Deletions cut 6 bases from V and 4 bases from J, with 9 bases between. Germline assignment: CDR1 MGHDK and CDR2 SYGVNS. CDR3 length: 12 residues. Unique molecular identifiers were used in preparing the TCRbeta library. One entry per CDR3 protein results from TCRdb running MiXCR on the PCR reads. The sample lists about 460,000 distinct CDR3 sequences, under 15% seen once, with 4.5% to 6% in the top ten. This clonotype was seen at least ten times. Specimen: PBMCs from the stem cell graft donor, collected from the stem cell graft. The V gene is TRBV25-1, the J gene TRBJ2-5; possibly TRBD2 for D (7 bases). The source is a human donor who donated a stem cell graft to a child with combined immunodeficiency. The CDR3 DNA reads TGTGCCAGCAGAGGGGGGGGAGAGACCCAGTACTTC. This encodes CASRGGGETQYF.